This is a list of T cell receptor beta chains from one sample in a study of T-cell memory formation after mild COVID-19. TCRdb passed the 5' RACE reads through MiXCR, listing each CDR3 protein once. The sample contains about 410,000 distinct CDR3 sequences, more than 20% of which appear only once. The sample consisted of PBMCs or a T cell subset sorted from them (not recorded which). The receptors here all came from an adult woman who had mild COVID-19 (a few samples of this study predate the infection). Cell type and time point are not known. Each CDR3 is given without its conserved first and last residue.

cdr3_aa v_call cdr3_length
ASSKIGVQAHYEQY TRBV7-6 14
SARDIAGGALGTQY TRBV20-1 14
ASSVEVANEKLF TRBV9 12
ASSPTRLETYEQY TRBV7-6 13
ASSLSGGADTQY TRBV12-3/TRBV12-4 12
ASSQLFGGNSGANVLT TRBV4-1 16
ASSRFKREGRELF TRBV2 13
SVLPPIGKTGRYEQY TRBV29-1 15
ASSLEPPDSSNSGNTIY TRBV11-1 17
ASSPGEGEGYGYT TRBV18 13
ASSFTRGSRTGELF TRBV5-6 14
ASSFGSGELF TRBV12-3/TRBV12-4 10
ASNRGGTENTEAF TRBV5-5 13
ASSSNPGQGLEAF TRBV5-1 13
ASSYGSSASNEQF TRBV6-6 13
SATGGTGSETSTDTQY TRBV20-1 16
ASSPGTSGGAVETQY TRBV18 15
ASSLSKNTEAF TRBV7-8 11
ASSLGPAGRRTYEQY TRBV7-9 15
ASSPWEGDNEQF TRBV4-1 12
ASSQGWGKSSYNEQF TRBV4-3 15
ASSLTTGGYEQY TRBV18 12
ASSLEVTSSYNEQF TRBV7-2 14
ASSLGPTIYGYT TRBV7-8 12
SASFWQGVNTGELF TRBV20-1 14
ASSLWGRDEQY TRBV5-1 11
ASSLGPGDNSYEQY TRBV5-1 14
SARDRAGEYNEQF TRBV20-1 13
ASSFLGGELF TRBV5-6 10
SVGNPGAKDTQY TRBV29-1 12
ASSPLGGMDTQY TRBV7-3 12
ASSFPQGANTGELF TRBV6-6 14
ASCPPGDLEQY TRBV7-9 11
ASSAYSQGGEQY TRBV9 12
ASSAAVHTEAF TRBV6-2/TRBV6-3 11
ASSLSRDVAYGEQY TRBV7-2 14
ASSRSDRQNEAF TRBV19 12
ASRFGTGKNIQY TRBV7-9 12
ASSLDSGGLYEQY TRBV5-1 13
ASSQWGNTGELF TRBV14 12
ASSPLGQGWSYEQY TRBV4-2 14
ASSLDLGPAYEQY TRBV7-6 13
ATSDFGAETQY TRBV24-1 11
ASSSGTGRVPQH TRBV7-9 12
ASSRQETQY TRBV7-2 9
SALTGGNYGYT TRBV29-1 11
ASSHRGDYEQY TRBV3-1 11
ASSYSGHPLDTIY TRBV6-5 13
ATSETNTYEQY TRBV24-1 11
ATSDRGTVINEQF TRBV24-1 13
ASSRSSGGVHEQY TRBV9 13
ATQTGQGLEQY TRBV7-9 11
AWTGLADNEQF TRBV30 11
TSRIQPGESYEQY TRBV1 13
ASSQVKPPGGPSYEQF TRBV4-3 16
ASSLTSGGPNTGELF TRBV9 15
ASSPKTGDYEQY TRBV19 12